This TCR beta chain was captured by sequencing in a study of spatial heterogeneity in lung cancer. The study's findings and limits: Mutation counts in tumors were tracked by counts of expanded intratumoral alpha and beta TCRs.

The sample holds many counts of this clonotype. The antigen remains unidentified. V lost 1 base and J lost 2, with 6 bases in between. The germline V gene encodes CDR1 KGHSH and CDR2 LQKENI. The CDR3 spans 14 residues. TCRdb reprocessed the 5' RACE reads via MiXCR and lists one record per CDR3 protein. The top ten clones hold around 25% of a sample with over 10,000 distinct CDR3 sequences, 5.1% of them seen once. Time point in this sample: sample taken at primary tumor resection. Extraction of whole RNA from tumor, nontumor lung or frozen PBMC preceded unsorted sequencing. Sequenced material: lung tumor tissue, taken at surgery. This clonotype originated in a male donor with early-stage non-small cell lung cancer. This chain connects TRBV18 to TRBJ1-5; D is undetermined. CDR3 loop: CASSPQGGNQPQHF. DNA for the CDR3: TGTGCCAGCTCACCACAGGGAGGCAATCAGCCCCAGCATTTT.